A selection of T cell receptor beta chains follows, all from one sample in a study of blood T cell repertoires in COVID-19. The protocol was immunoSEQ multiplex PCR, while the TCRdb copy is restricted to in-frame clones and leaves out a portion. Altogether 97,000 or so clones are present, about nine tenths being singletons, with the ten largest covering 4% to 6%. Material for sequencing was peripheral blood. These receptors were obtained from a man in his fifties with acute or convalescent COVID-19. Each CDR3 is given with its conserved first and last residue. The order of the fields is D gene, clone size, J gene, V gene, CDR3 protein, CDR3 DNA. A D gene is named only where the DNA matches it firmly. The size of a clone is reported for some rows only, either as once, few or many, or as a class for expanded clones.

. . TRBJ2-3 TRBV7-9 CASSPGSSTDTQYF TGTGCCAGCTCCCCGGGGAGTTCCACAGATACGCAGTATTTT
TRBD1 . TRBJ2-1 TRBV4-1 CASSQGLRGSYNEQFF TGCGCCAGCAGCCAAGGTCTCAGGGGGTCCTACAATGAGCAGTTCTTC
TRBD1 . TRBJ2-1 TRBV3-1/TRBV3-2 CASSPRDREYNEQFF TGTGCCAGCAGTCCCCGGGACAGGGAATACAATGAGCAGTTCTTC
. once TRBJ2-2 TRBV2 CASLIPGKNTGELFF TGTGCCAGCTTGATTCCAGGAAAGAACACCGGGGAGCTGTTTTTT
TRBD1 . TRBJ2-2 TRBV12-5 CASGLVNLGQGAGTGELFF TGTGCTAGTGGTTTGGTCAACCTCGGACAGGGGGCAGGGACCGGGGAGCTGTTTTTT
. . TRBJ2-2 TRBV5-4 CASSLVSSNTGELFF TGTGCCAGCAGCTTGGTCAGTTCAAACACCGGGGAGCTGTTTTTT
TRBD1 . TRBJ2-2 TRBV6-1 CASSALRTGGGGELFF TGTGCCAGCAGTGCTCTTAGGACAGGGGGCGGGGGGGAGCTGTTTTTT
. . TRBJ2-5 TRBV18 CASSSQGETQYF TGTGCCAGCTCCTCCCAGGGGGAGACCCAGTACTTC
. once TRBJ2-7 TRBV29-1 CSVGGLQSSYEQYF TGCAGCGTTGGGGGCCTCCAAAGCTCCTACGAGCAGTACTTC
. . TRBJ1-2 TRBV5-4 CASSLARQVYGYTF TGTGCCAGCAGCTTGGCCAGACAGGTCTATGGCTACACCTTC
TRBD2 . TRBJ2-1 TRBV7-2 CASSTRTSGIYNEQFF TGTGCCAGCAGCACCAGGACTAGCGGGATTTACAATGAGCAGTTCTTC
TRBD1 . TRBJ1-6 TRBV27 CASSFVDRDSPLHF TGTGCCAGCAGTTTTGTGGACAGGGATTCACCCCTCCACTTT
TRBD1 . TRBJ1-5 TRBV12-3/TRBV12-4 CASRRQGHQPQHF TGTGCCAGCAGACGACAGGGTCATCAGCCCCAGCATTTT
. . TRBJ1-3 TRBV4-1 CASSQAQVRSTIYF TGCGCCAGCAGCCAAGCACAGGTCCGAAGCACCATATATTTT
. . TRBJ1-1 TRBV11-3 CASTEKGWGRPNTEAFF TGTGCCAGCACCGAAAAGGGCTGGGGGCGACCCAACACTGAAGCTTTCTTT
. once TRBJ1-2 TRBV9 CASSAGEAYGYTF TGTGCCAGCAGCGCGGGGGAGGCCTATGGCTACACCTTC
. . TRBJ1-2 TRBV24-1 CATSDPPNYGYTF TGTGCCACCAGTGACCCTCCCAACTATGGCTACACCTTC
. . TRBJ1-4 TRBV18 CASSVQGLRTTNEKLFF TGTGCCAGCTCAGTACAGGGTCTGCGGACAACTAATGAAAAACTGTTTTTT
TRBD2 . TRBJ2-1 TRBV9 CASSARLAVYNEQFF TGTGCCAGCAGCGCGAGACTAGCGGTCTACAATGAGCAGTTCTTC
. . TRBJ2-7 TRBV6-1 CASSEVGSGYRYF TGTGCCAGCAGTGAAGTGGGTTCGGGTTATCGGTACTTC
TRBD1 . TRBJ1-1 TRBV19 CASSVDRGIVGAFF TGTGCCAGTAGTGTCGACAGGGGAATAGTGGGTGCTTTCTTT
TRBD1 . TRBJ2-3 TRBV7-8 CASSLVTGGASDTQYF TGTGCCAGCAGCTTAGTTACAGGGGGCGCGTCAGATACGCAGTATTTT
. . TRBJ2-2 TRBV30 CAWSGSNTGELFF TGTGCCTGGAGCGGGAGTAACACCGGGGAGCTGTTTTTT
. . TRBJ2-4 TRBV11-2 CASSLGGSDIQYF TGTGCCAGCAGCTTAGGGGGTAGCGACATTCAGTACTTC
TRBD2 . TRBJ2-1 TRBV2 CASSGTSVINEQFF TGTGCCAGCAGTGGGACTAGCGTGATAAATGAGCAGTTCTTC
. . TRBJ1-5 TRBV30 CAWSFSGGNQPQHF TGTGCCTGGAGTTTTTCGGGGGGTAATCAGCCCCAGCATTTT
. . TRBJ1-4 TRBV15 CATSRGQGRTNEKLFF TGTGCCACCAGCAGAGGGCAGGGGCGAACTAATGAAAAACTGTTTTTT
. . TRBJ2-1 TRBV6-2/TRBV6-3 CASSTGNEQFF TGTGCCAGCAGCACAGGAAATGAGCAGTTCTTC
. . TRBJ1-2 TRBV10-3 CAIGGGANYGYTF TGTGCCATTGGGGGGGGAGCTAACTATGGCTACACCTTC
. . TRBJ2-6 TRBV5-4 CASKTGTFGANVLTF TGTGCCAGCAAGACCGGGACTTTTGGGGCCAACGTCCTGACTTTC
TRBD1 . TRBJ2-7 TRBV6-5 CASSTGTGAYEQYF TGTGCCAGCAGCACCGGGACAGGGGCTTACGAGCAGTACTTC
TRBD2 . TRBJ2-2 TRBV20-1 CSASPSGRDTGELFF TGCAGTGCTAGTCCTAGCGGGAGAGACACCGGGGAGCTGTTTTTT
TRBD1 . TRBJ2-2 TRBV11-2 CASSLGQGSGELFF TGTGCCAGCAGCTTGGGACAGGGCTCGGGGGAGCTGTTTTTT
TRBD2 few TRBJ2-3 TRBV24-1 CATSSQREKTDTQYF TGTGCCACCAGTAGCCAGCGGGAGAAGACAGATACGCAGTATTTT
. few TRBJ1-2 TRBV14 CASSQDPTNYGYTF TGTGCCAGCAGCCAAGATCCCACTAACTATGGCTACACCTTC
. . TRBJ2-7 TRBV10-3 CAIGGTDSSYEQYF TGTGCCATCGGAGGGACCGATAGCTCCTACGAGCAGTACTTC
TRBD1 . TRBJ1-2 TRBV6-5 CASSTRQGPYGYTF TGTGCCAGCAGTACCCGACAGGGACCATATGGCTACACCTTC
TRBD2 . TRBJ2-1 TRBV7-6 CASSLGGISGLAYNEQFF TGTGCCAGCAGCTTGGGGGGAATCTCGGGACTAGCCTACAATGAGCAGTTCTTC
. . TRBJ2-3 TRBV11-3 CASSSLLSTDTQYF TGTGCCAGCAGCTCTCTACTGAGCACAGATACGCAGTATTTT
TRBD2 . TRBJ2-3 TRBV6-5 CASSSVAGETDTQYF TGTGCCAGCAGTTCCGTAGCGGGAGAGACAGATACGCAGTATTTT
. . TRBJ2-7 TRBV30 CAWSQGGYEQYF TGTGCCTGGAGCCAGGGGGGCTACGAGCAGTACTTC
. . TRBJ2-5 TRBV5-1 CASSLEGAGETQYF TGCGCCAGCAGCTTGGAAGGGGCTGGAGAGACCCAGTACTTC
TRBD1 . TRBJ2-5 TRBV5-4 CASSSLGTGLKTQYF TGTGCCAGCAGCTCCTTAGGGACAGGGCTAAAGACCCAGTACTTC
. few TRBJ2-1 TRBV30 CAWSVTEGRVFLDEQFF TGTGCCTGGAGTGTAACGGAGGGAAGGGTTTTTTTGGATGAGCAGTTCTTC
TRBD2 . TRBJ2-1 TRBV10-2 CASSSSGRRGNEQFF TGCGCCAGCAGCTCGAGCGGGAGAAGGGGCAATGAGCAGTTCTTC
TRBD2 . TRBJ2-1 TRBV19 CASSIYGLAGALEQFF TGTGCCAGTAGTATTTACGGGCTAGCGGGAGCTCTTGAGCAGTTCTTC
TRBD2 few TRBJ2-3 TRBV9 CASSVGPSGSTDTQYF TGTGCCAGCAGCGTAGGACCTAGCGGGAGCACAGATACGCAGTATTTT
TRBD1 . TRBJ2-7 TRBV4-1 CASSLPGTAFYEQYF TGCGCCAGCAGCCTTCCCGGGACAGCCTTCTACGAGCAGTACTTC
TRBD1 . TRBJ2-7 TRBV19 CASSISGQGVPEQYF TGTGCCAGTAGTATTTCGGGACAGGGGGTTCCCGAGCAGTACTTC
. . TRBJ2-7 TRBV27 CASSLGLGTHLYEQYF TGTGCCAGCAGTTTGGGGCTGGGGACACACCTCTACGAGCAGTACTTC
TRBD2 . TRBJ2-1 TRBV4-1 CASSQDITSDEQFF TGCGCCAGCAGCCAAGACATCACTAGCGACGAGCAGTTCTTC
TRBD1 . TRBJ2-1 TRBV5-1 CASSIEDRSSYNEQFF TGCGCCAGCAGCATCGAGGACAGGAGCTCCTACAATGAGCAGTTCTTC